These 21 T cell receptor beta chains were sequenced from one sample in a study of shared clonotypes between healthy human individuals. Some clones are missing from TCRdb's copy, which holds only in-frame ones; the method was immunoSEQ multiplex PCR. The sample lists hundreds of thousands of clones; roughly 97% were seen once. Sequencing used naive CD4+ T cells sorted from blood. The subset was: CD45RA+ positively selected. These receptors all come from a woman in her thirties in good health.

The gene calls are TRBV28 and TRBJ2-1; D might be TRBD2 (5 bases). CDR1 and CDR2 (germline): MDHEN, SYDVKM. Deletions cut 2 bases from V and 16 bases from J, with 15 bases between. This CDR3 contains 12 residues. The CDR3 DNA follows: TGTGCCAGCAGTTTAGGAGAGGGATACCGATTCTTC. Its translation: CASSLGEGYRFF.

This chain uses TRBV11-2 with TRBJ2-2; 7 bases line up with TRBD1. CDR1 is SGHAT, CDR2 FQNNGV, per germline. V trimming: 5 bases; J trimming: 0 bases; junction bases outside the gene matches: 3. The CDR3 runs to 15 residues. In DNA form, the CDR3 reads TGTGCCAGCAGCGCCAGGGGGTCGAACACCGGGGAGCTGTTTTTT. It is translated as CASSARGSNTGELFF.

The V call is TRBV23-1, the J call TRBJ2-3; 14 nucleotides line up with TRBD2. TRBV23-1 is classed as an ORF, of uncertain function. The CDR3 sequence is 17 residues long. The trim removed 2 bases at V and 2 bases at J, leaving 3 bases unmatched. CDR3 sequence (DNA): TGCGCCAGCAGTCAACCGGGACTAGCGGGGGTCACAGATACGCAGTATTTT. It specifies CASSQPGLAGVTDTQYF.

The chain joins TRBV11-2 to TRBJ2-1; TRBD2 agrees at 8 bases. The CDR3 contains 16 residues. Germline V gene lookup returns CDR1 SGHAT and CDR2 FQNNGV. With V trimmed by 8 bases and J by 4 bases, 13 bases remained unmatched. CDR3 sequence (DNA): TGTGCCAGCGTCCCCGCTAGGATAGCGGGGTACAATGAGCAGTTCTTC. This translates into CASVPARIAGYNEQFF.

CDR3 nucleotide sequence: TGTGCCAGCAGCTCATCCCCGTCCCTCTCGGCCAACGTCCTGACTTTC. Translating it yields CASSSSPSLSANVLTF. The chain employs TRBV7-9 and TRBJ2-6; D gene uncertain. The CDR3 loop spans 16 amino acids. Trimming took 4 bases from V and 6 from J, leaving 16 bases between them. Germline V gene data show CDR1 as SEHNR and CDR2 as FQNEAQ (reference sequence). Variable domain in full (rest from reference TRBV7-9 and TRBJ2-6): DTGVSQNPRHKITKRGQNVTFRCDPISEHNRLYWYRQTLGQGPEFLTYFQNEAQLEKSRLLSDRFSAERPKGSFSTLEIQRTEQGDSAMYLCASSSSPSLSANVLTFGAGSRLTVL.

This rearrangement joins TRBV5-1 to TRBJ2-7; no reliable D call. This CDR3 is built from 13 residues. Germline loops: CDR1 SGHRS, CDR2 YFSETQ. Trimming removed 4 bases at V and 3 bases at J, with 11 bases between. The CDR3 loop reads CASSDEDGYEQYF. The CDR3 bases are TGCGCCAGCAGCGATGAGGACGGCTACGAGCAGTACTTC.

The chain employs TRBV18 and TRBJ1-1; possibly TRBD1 for D (6 bases). CDR3 length equals 14 residues. Between the trimmed V and J ends, which lost 6 bases and 1 base, there was a span of 12 bases. CDR1 and CDR2 (germline): KGHSH, LQKENI. CDR3 in DNA: TGTGCCAGCTCCCAGGGGTCCGGGAACACTGAAGCTTTCTTT. Encoded protein: CASSQGSGNTEAFF.

The rearrangement joins TRBV28 to TRBJ2-7; D is unresolved. CDR1 and CDR2 (germline): MDHEN, SYDVKM. The length of the CDR3 is 15 residues. The V end was cut by 3 bases, the J end by 6 bases, with 18 bases between. The CDR3: CASSLSPSFRSEQYF. DNA of the CDR3: TGTGCCAGCAGTTTGTCCCCCTCGTTCCGCTCCGAGCAGTACTTC.

The V gene is TRBV6-1, the J gene TRBJ2-2, with 11 nucleotides matching TRBD2. J gave up 5 bases and V 11 bases, and 7 bases lay outside the gene matches. Germline V gene sequence: CDR1 MNHNS, CDR2 SASEGT. The CDR3 runs to 14 residues. CDR3 loop: CAGRLAGLTGELFF. The CDR3 DNA sequence: TGTGCCGGTAGACTAGCGGGACTTACCGGGGAGCTGTTTTTT.

This sequence joins TRBV6-5 and TRBJ1-3; D gene ambiguous. CDR1 and CDR2 (germline): MNHEY, SVGAGI. V was shortened by 0 bases and J by 4 bases, with 4 bases between the two germline ends. This CDR3 contains 13 residues. CDR3 nucleotides: TGTGCCAGCAGTTACTCGATGGGAAACACCATATATTTT. Its protein product is CASSYSMGNTIYF.

The J gene is TRBJ2-7, the V gene TRBV28; tentative D call: TRBD1 (5 bases). V was clipped by 2 bases and J by 3 bases, with 11 bases between them. The CDR3 loop spans 14 amino acids. Germline V lookup: CDR1 MDHEN, CDR2 SYDVKM. CDR3 in DNA: TGTGCCAGCAGTTTAGCTCAGGGTATCTACGAGCAGTACTTC. Amino acids: CASSLAQGIYEQYF.

In this sample, this clone turned up once. This chain links TRBV6-1 with TRBJ2-3, with TRBD1 matching 10 bases. Trimming cost V 8 bases and J 7 bases; bases outside gene matches: 12. Germline V gene lookup returns CDR1 MNHNS and CDR2 SASEGT. The CDR3 consists of 15 residues. The CDR3 sequence: CASENWDRGANTQYF. In DNA, the CDR3 is TGTGCCAGCGAGAACTGGGACAGGGGTGCAAATACGCAGTATTTT.

This chain links TRBV7-2 with TRBJ2-3, with TRBD2 matching over 8 bases. The V gene end was trimmed by 5 bases and the J gene end by 4 bases; junction bases not matched to a gene: 5. The germline V gene encodes CDR1 SGHTA and CDR2 FQGNSA. This CDR3 comprises 14 residues. The CDR3 DNA is TGTGCCAGCAGCACGCGGGAGGTGTCAGATACGCAGTATTTT. As protein: CASSTREVSDTQYF.

The genes are TRBV28 and TRBJ1-3; TRBD1 matches at 7 bases. CDR3 size: 15 residues. The germline V gene has CDR1 MDHEN and CDR2 SYDVKM. The ends lost 4 bases at V and 5 bases at J; junction bases unmatched: 8. CDR3 in DNA: TGTGCCAGCAGTTCCCTACACAGGGGTAGAAACACCATATATTTT. It codes for CASSSLHRGRNTIYF.

The chain couples TRBV5-1 to TRBJ2-1; 10 bases are shared with TRBD2. J was trimmed by 3 bases and V by 4 bases; bases with no gene match: 10. Germline V lookup: CDR1 SGHRS, CDR2 YFSETQ. This CDR3 has 17 residues. The CDR3 DNA reads as TGCGCCAGCAGCCTGAGGGTAGCGGGAGGCCGCTACAATGAGCAGTTCTTC. Translating it yields CASSLRVAGGRYNEQFF.

This chain joins TRBV7-9 and TRBJ2-3; D perhaps matches TRBD1 (5 bases). Trimming pared 0 bases from V and 0 bases from J, leaving 10 bases between. The length of the CDR3 is 16 residues. CDR1 and CDR2 (germline): SEHNR, FQNEAQ (reference sequence). CDR3: CASSLAQGGSTDTQYF. For the CDR3, the DNA is TGTGCCAGCAGCTTAGCGCAGGGCGGTAGCACAGATACGCAGTATTTT.

V is TRBV6-1 and J is TRBJ2-7; 7 nucleotides agree with TRBD2. This CDR3 spans 14 amino acids. Looked up from germline, CDR1 is MNHNS and CDR2 is SASEGT. Trimming at V came to 6 bases and at J to 3 bases, leaving 8 bases not matched to a gene. CDR3 DNA: TGTGCCAGCAGACTAAGCGGGAAGGGCTACGAGCAGTACTTC. Its protein product is CASRLSGKGYEQYF.

V and J are TRBV27 and TRBJ2-1; tentatively, D is TRBD2 (5 bases). The germline CDR1 and CDR2 sequences are MNHEY and SMNVEV (reference sequence). The V end lost 6 bases, the J end lost 11 bases, and 17 bases lay between the germline ends. The CDR3 contains 13 residues. DNA of the CDR3: TGTGCCAGCAGCTCAGCGGTTGGGAGTCAGCAGTTCTTC. This encodes CASSSAVGSQQFF.

J is TRBJ2-1 and V is TRBV11-2; 12 bases are shared with TRBD2. Germline CDR1 is SGHAT and CDR2 is FQNNGV. V gave up 4 bases and J gave up 6 bases; unmatched junction bases: 7. This CDR3 is 16 amino acids long. As DNA, the CDR3 is TGTGCCAGCAGCTCGCGACTAGCGGGAGTGGGCAATGAGCAGTTCTTC. Its protein product is CASSSRLAGVGNEQFF.

This CDR3 reads CASSFQQQISYEQYF. The DNA of the CDR3 is TGTGCCAGCAGCTTCCAGCAGCAGATCTCCTACGAGCAGTACTTC. The V gene is TRBV11-2, the J gene TRBJ2-7; D remains unclear. The CDR3 extends over 15 amino acids. V gave up 3 bases and J gave up 0 bases, with 12 bases separating them. The germline V gene encodes CDR1 SGHAT and CDR2 FQNNGV.

This chain connects TRBV19 to TRBJ2-1; 8 bases align to TRBD2. With V trimmed by 3 bases and J by 4 bases, 5 bases remained unmatched. The CDR3 is made up of 15 amino acids. Germline CDR1 LNHDA, CDR2 SQIVND (reference sequence). The CDR3 region has the DNA TGTGCCAGTAGTATTCGGGCTAGCGGGTACAATGAGCAGTTCTTC. Translating gives CASSIRASGYNEQFF.